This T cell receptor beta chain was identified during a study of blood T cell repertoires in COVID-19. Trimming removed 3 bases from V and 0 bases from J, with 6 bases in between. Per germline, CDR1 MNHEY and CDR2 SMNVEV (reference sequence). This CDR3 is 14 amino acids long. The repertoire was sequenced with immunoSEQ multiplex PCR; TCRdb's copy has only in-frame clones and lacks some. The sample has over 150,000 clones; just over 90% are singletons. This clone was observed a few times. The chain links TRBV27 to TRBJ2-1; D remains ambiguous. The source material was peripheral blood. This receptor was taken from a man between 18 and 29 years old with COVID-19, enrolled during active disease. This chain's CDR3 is CASSFSTSYNEQFF. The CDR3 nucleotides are TGTGCCAGCAGTTTCTCTACCTCCTACAATGAGCAGTTCTTC.